The T cell receptor (beta chain) under discussion was sequenced for a study of T cells in Graves' hyperthyroidism and ophthalmopathy. Deletions cut 3 bases from V and 1 base from J, with 17 bases between. Germline V CDR1 and CDR2: SGHTA, FQGNSA. The CDR3 length is 17 residues. This clonotype was counted only a few times. Over 18 months, lack of ophthalmopathy progression marked Graves' hyperthyroidism as stable. Hyperthyroidism, newly diagnosed and lasting under 2 months, affected patients aged 18 to 65. Based on clinical symptoms, serum thyroxine and TRAb, thyroid ultrasound and orbital computed tomography, diagnoses were reached. The source material, RNA transcripts, was used to amplify TCR beta CDR3 regions. First-round RT-PCR targeting the TCR CDR3 was performed with the HTBI primer set. TCRdb itself ran the multiplex PCR reads through MiXCR, one entry per CDR3 protein. The sample includes approximately 530,000 distinct CDR3 sequences, over 15% of them seen just once.

This sequence was found in a woman in her late teens or twenties with Graves' hyperthyroidism. The chain couples TRBV7-2 to TRBJ2-3; either TRBD1 or TRBD2 may fit D (5 bases each). Sequencing was done on a sample of blood. The CDR3 nucleotides are TGTGCCAGCAGCTTGGCGCTCCCCGGGGCTGGCACAGATACGCAGTATTTT. The encoded protein is CASSLALPGAGTDTQYF. Supplemented by reference TRBV7-2 and TRBJ2-3, the full variable domain reads GAGVSQSPSNKVTEKGKDVELRCDPISGHTALYWYRQSLGQGLEFLIYFQGNSAPDKSGLPSDRFSAERTGGSVSTLTIQRTQQEDSAVYLCASSLALPGAGTDTQYFGPGTRLTVL.